This entry features one T cell receptor beta chain sequence. The V and J ends lost 4 bases and 8 bases, in that order; junction bases with no gene match: 6. Germline CDR1 and CDR2: PRHDT and FYEKMQ (reference sequence). The CDR3 is 13 amino acids. Reverse transcription of about 0.45 to 1 ug RNA was carried out with random hexamers. TCR beta CDR3 was amplified by immunoSEQ covering 54 Vbeta and 13 Jbeta. TCRdb called the immunoSEQ multiplex PCR reads again in MiXCR, with one record for every CDR3 protein. In the table there are a few hundred thousand distinct CDR3 sequences, about 95% of which are singletons. TCR beta sequences were obtained from blood CD8+ and CD4+ T cells. Multiple sclerosis controls were treatment-naive patients with stable or active relapsing-remitting disease. Negative isolation yielded CD8+ and CD4+ T cells; FACS enriched TEMRA cells. The data originate from a study of CD8 T cells in Susac syndrome.

The sequenced sample was CD4+ T cells from PBMCs. The gene calls are TRBV13 and TRBJ1-2; 8 bases fit TRBD1. The source of this sequence is a human donor with multiple sclerosis. CDR3 sequence reads: CASSSLTGDGYTF. The CDR3 DNA sequence: TGTGCCAGCAGCTCCTTGACAGGGGACGGCTACACCTTC.